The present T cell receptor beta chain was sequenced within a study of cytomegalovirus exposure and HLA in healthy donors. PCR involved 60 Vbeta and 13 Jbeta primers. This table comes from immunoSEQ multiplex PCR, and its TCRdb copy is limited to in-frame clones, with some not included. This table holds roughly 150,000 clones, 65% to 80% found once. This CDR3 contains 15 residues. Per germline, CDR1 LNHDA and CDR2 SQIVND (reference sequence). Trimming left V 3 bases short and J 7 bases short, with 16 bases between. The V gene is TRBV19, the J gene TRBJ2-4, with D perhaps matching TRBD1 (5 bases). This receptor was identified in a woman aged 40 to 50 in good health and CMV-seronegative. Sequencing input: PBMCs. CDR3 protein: CASSILTAATNIQYF. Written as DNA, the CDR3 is TGTGCCAGTAGTATTTTGACAGCCGCAACCAACATTCAGTACTTC.